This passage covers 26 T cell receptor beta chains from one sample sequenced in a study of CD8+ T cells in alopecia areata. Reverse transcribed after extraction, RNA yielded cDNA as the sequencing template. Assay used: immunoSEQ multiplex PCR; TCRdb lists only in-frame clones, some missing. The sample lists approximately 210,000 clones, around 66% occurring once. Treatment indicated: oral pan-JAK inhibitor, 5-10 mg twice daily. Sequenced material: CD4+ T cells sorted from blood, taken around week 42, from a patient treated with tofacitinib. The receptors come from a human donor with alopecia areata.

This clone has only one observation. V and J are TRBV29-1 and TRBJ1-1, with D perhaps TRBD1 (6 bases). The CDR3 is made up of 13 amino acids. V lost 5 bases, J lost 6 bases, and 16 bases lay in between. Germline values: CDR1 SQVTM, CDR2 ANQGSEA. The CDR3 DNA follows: TGCAGCGTTCACAGGGAGGTAGTTCCTGAAGCTTTCTTT. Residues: CSVHREVVPEAFF.

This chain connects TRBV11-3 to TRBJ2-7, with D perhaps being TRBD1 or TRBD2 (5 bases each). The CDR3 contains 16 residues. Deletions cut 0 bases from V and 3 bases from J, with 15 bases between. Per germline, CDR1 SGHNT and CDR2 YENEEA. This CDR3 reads CASSLEAEAGSYEQYF. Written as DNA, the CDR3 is TGTGCCAGCAGCTTAGAAGCGGAAGCAGGGAGCTACGAGCAGTACTTC. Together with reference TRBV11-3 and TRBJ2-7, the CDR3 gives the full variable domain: EAGVVQSPRYKIIEKKQPVAFWCNPISGHNTLYWYLQNLGQGPELLIRYENEEAVDDSQLPKDRFSAERLKGVDSTLKIQPAELGDSAVYLCASSLEAEAGSYEQYFGPGTRLTVT.

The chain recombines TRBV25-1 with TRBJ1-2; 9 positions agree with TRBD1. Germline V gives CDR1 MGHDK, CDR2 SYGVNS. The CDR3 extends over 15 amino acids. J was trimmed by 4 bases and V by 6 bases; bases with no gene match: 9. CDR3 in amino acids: CASSQKQGASYGYTF. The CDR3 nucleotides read TGTGCCAGCAGCCAGAAACAGGGGGCAAGCTATGGCTACACCTTC.

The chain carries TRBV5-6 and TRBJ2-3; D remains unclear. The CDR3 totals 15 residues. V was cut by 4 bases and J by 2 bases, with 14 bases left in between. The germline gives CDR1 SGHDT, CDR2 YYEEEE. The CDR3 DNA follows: TGTGCCAGCAGCCGAAGCTTCGAATACACAGATACGCAGTATTTT. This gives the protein CASSRSFEYTDTQYF.

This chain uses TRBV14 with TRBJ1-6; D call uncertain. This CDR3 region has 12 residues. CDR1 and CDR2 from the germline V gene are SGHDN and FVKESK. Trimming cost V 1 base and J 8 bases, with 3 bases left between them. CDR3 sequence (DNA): TGTGCCAGCAGCCAAGGGTATTCACCCCTCCACTTT. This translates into CASSQGYSPLHF.

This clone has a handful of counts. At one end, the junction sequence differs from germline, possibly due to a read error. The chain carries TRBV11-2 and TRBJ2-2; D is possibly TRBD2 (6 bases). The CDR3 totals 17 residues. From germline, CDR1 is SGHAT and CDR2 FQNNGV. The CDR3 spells CASRFWEWGENTGELFF. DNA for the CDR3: TGTGCCAGCCGCTTTTGGGAGTGGGGGGAGAACACCGGGGAGCTGTTTTTT.

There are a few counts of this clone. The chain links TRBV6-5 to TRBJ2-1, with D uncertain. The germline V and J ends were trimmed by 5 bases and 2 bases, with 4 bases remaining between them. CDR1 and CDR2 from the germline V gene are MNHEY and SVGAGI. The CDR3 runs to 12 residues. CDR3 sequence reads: CASSDTYNEQFF. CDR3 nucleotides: TGTGCCAGCAGTGATACCTACAATGAGCAGTTCTTC.

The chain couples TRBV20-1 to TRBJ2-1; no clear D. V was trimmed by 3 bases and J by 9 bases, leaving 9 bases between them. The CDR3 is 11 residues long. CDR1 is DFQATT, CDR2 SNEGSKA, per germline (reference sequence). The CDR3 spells CSARLISEQFF. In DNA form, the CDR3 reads TGCAGTGCTAGGTTGATCAGTGAGCAGTTCTTC.

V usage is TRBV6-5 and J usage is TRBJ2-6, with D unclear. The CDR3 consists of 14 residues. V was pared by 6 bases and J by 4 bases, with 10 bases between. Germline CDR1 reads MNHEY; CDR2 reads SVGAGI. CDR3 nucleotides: TGTGCCAGCAGAGGCCTATCCGGGGCCAACGTCCTGACTTTC. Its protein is CASRGLSGANVLTF.

The CDR3 region is CSVGVTPSYEQYF. The CDR3 region has the DNA TGCAGCGTTGGGGTAACCCCCTCCTACGAGCAGTACTTC. The chain links TRBV29-1 to TRBJ2-7; no clear D. The germline V gene has CDR1 SQVTM and CDR2 ANQGSEA. Trimming took 4 bases from V and 0 from J, leaving 10 bases between them. The CDR3 sequence is 13 residues long.

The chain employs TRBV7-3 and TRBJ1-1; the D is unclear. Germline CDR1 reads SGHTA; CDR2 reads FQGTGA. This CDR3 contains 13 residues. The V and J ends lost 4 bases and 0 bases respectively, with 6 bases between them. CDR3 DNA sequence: TGTGCCAGCAGCTCCCGGATGAACACTGAAGCTTTCTTT. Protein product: CASSSRMNTEAFF.

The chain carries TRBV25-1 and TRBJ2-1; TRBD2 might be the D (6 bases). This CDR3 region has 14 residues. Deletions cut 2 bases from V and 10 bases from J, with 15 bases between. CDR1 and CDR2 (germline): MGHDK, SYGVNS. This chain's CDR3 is CASSERGWGGEQFF. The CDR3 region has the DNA TGTGCCAGCAGTGAAAGAGGATGGGGAGGCGAGCAGTTCTTC.

The DNA of the CDR3 is TGCAGCGTTAGGACAGGTGAAGCTTTCTTT. Encoded protein: CSVRTGEAFF. This chain joins TRBV29-1 and TRBJ1-1; 7 bases map to TRBD1. The CDR3 consists of 10 residues. Germline loops: CDR1 SQVTM, CDR2 ANQGSEA. V shed 5 bases and J 7 bases; nucleotides not matched to a gene: 1. Together with reference TRBV29-1 and TRBJ1-1, the CDR3 gives the full variable domain: SAVISQKPSRDICQRGTSLTIQCQVDSQVTMMFWYRQQPGQSLTLIATANQGSEATYESGFVIDKFPISRPNLTFSTLTVSNMSPEDSSIYLCSVRTGEAFFGQGTRLTVV.

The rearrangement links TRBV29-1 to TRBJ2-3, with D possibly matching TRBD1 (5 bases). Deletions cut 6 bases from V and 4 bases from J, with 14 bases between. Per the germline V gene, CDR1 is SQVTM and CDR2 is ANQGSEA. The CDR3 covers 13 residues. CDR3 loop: CSVSPLGADTQYF. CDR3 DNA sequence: TGCAGCGTGAGCCCCCTAGGGGCAGATACGCAGTATTTT.

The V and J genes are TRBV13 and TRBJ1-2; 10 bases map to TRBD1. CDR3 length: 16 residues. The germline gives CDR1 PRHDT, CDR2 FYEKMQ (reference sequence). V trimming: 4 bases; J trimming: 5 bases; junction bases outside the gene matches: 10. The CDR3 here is CASSSPGQGLGYGYTF. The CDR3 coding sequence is TGTGCCAGCAGCTCACCGGGACAGGGGTTAGGGTATGGCTACACCTTC.

CDR3 region: CASTGLVNEQFF. The CDR3, as DNA: TGTGCCAGCACCGGACTAGTTAATGAGCAGTTCTTC. This sequence joins TRBV2 and TRBJ2-1; the match to TRBD2 covers 7 bases. The CDR3 extends over 12 amino acids. Germline values: CDR1 SNHLY, CDR2 FYNNEI. V shed 7 bases and J 7 bases; nucleotides not matched to a gene: 4.

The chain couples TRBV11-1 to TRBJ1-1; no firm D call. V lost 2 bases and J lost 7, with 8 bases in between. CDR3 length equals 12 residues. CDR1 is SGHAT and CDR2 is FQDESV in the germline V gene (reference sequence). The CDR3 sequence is CASSLSGVEAFF. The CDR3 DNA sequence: TGTGCCAGCAGCTTATCCGGGGTTGAAGCTTTCTTT.

The CDR3 protein is CASSLATKTGSGYTF. In DNA form, the CDR3 reads TGCGCCAGCAGCTTGGCCACTAAGACAGGGAGTGGCTACACCTTC. The chain recombines TRBV5-1 with TRBJ1-2; TRBD1 agrees at 7 bases. The J segment lost 7 bases and the V segment lost 0 bases, leaving 9 bases of the junction unmatched. The CDR3 has 15 residues. The germline CDR1 and CDR2 sequences are SGHRS and YFSETQ. Supplemented by reference TRBV5-1 and TRBJ1-2, the full variable domain reads KAGVTQTPRYLIKTRGQQVTLSCSPISGHRSVSWYQQTPGQGLQFLFEYFSETQRNKGNFPGRFSGRQFSNSRSEMNVSTLELGDSALYLCASSLATKTGSGYTFGSGTRLTVV.

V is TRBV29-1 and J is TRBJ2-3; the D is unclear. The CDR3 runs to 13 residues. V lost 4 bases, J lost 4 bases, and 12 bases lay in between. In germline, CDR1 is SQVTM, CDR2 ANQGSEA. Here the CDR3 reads CSVGSELPDTQYF. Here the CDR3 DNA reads TGCAGCGTTGGTAGTGAGTTGCCAGATACGCAGTATTTT.

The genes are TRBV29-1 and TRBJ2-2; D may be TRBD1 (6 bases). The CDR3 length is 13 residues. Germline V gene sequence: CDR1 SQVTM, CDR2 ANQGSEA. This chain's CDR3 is CSATGQQGGELFF. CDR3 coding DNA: TGCAGTGCCACAGGGCAACAGGGCGGGGAGCTGTTTTTT.

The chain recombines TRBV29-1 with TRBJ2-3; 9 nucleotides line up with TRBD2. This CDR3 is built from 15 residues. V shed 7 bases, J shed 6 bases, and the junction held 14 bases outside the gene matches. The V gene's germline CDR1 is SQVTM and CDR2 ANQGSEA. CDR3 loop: CSAYRGAGGQDTQYF. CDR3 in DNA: TGCAGCGCCTACCGGGGAGCGGGGGGACAGGATACGCAGTATTTT.

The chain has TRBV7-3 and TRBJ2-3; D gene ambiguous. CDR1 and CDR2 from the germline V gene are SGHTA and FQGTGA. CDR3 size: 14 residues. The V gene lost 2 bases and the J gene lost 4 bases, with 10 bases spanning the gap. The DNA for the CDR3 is TGTGCCAGCAGCTTATCAATTGGGGCAGATACGCAGTATTTT. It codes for CASSLSIGADTQYF.

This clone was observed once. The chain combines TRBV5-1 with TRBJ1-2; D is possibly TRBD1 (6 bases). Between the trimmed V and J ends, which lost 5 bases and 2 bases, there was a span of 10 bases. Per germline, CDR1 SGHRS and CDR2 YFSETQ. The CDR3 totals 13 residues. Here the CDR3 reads CASRGASNYGYTF. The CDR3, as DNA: TGCGCCAGCAGGGGGGCTTCAAACTATGGCTACACCTTC.

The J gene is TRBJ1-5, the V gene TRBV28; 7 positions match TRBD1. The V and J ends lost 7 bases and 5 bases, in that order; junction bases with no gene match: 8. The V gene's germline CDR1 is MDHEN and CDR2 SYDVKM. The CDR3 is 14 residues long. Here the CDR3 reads CASIGTEEHQPQHF. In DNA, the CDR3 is TGTGCCAGCATAGGGACAGAAGAACATCAGCCCCAGCATTTT. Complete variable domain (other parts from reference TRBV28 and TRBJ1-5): DVKVTQSSRYLVKRTGEKVFLECVQDMDHENMFWYRQDPGLGLRLIYFSYDVKMKEKGDIPEGYSVSREKKERFSLILESASTNQTSMYLCASIGTEEHQPQHFGDGTRLSIL.

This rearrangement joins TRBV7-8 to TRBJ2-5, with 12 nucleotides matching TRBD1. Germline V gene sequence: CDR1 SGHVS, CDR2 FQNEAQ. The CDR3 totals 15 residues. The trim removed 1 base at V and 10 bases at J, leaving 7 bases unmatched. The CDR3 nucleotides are TGTGCCAGCAGCTTAGTACGGGACAGGGGGCCCGACCAGTACTTC. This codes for CASSLVRDRGPDQYF.

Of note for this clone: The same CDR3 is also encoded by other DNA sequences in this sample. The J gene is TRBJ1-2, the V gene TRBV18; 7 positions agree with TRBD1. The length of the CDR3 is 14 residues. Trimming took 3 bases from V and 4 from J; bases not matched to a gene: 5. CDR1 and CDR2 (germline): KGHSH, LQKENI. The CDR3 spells CASSPTDRAYGYTF. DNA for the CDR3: TGTGCCAGCTCACCCACAGACAGGGCCTATGGCTACACCTTC.